The 15 T cell receptor beta chains in this list originate from one sample, sequenced in a study of shared clonotypes between healthy human individuals. Profiling relied on immunoSEQ multiplex PCR, and the TCRdb table lists in-frame clones only, not all of them. The data hold 780,000 or so clones, with 55% to 75% observed a single time. The sequencing input was memory CD4+ T cells sorted from blood. Subset meaning: CD45RA-negative fraction. All receptors derive from a woman aged 25 to 45 in good health.

This clone was seen a few times. The V call is TRBV6-1, the J call TRBJ2-7; no clear D. Trimming shortened V by 8 bases and J by 6 bases, and 17 bases separated the two germline ends. The germline V gene has CDR1 MNHNS and CDR2 SASEGT. CDR3 length: 13 residues. CDR3 coding DNA: TGTGCCAGCGGTATGGGCGACACGGGCGAGCAGTACTTC. Protein: CASGMGDTGEQYF.

In this sample, this clone turned up a few times. The same CDR3 arises from other DNA sequences in this sample as well. The genes are TRBV5-6 and TRBJ1-2; 9 bases are a match to TRBD1. The germline V gene encodes CDR1 SGHDT and CDR2 YYEEEE. This CDR3 is 13 amino acids long. The J segment lost 7 bases and the V segment lost 2 bases, leaving 3 bases of the junction unmatched. The CDR3 spells CASSLWDRAGYTF. Here the CDR3 DNA reads TGTGCCAGCAGCTTATGGGACAGGGCTGGCTACACCTTC.

This clone was counted a few times. The chain employs TRBV6-4 and TRBJ2-2; no firm D call. This CDR3 comprises 13 residues. The germline V gene has CDR1 MRHNA and CDR2 SNTAGT. Trimming left V 4 bases short and J 4 bases short, with 7 bases between. The CDR3 sequence: CASSAGATGELFF. The CDR3, as DNA: TGTGCCAGCAGTGCCGGAGCCACCGGGGAGCTGTTTTTT.

The V call is TRBV18, the J call TRBJ2-1; D not certain. Trimming took 1 base from V and 3 from J, leaving 10 bases between them. The CDR3 contains 15 residues. Germline assignment: CDR1 KGHSH and CDR2 LQKENI. The CDR3 sequence: CASSPLRLDYNEQFF. CDR3 DNA sequence: TGTGCCAGCTCACCACTAAGACTGGACTACAATGAGCAGTTCTTC.

The rearrangement uses TRBV2 and TRBJ2-7; D is possibly TRBD2 (5 bases). The CDR3 covers 12 residues. V lost 5 bases and J lost 4, with 9 bases in between. In germline, CDR1 is SNHLY, CDR2 FYNNEI. The CDR3 sequence is CASSKLGYEQYF. The CDR3 DNA is TGTGCCAGCAGTAAACTAGGTTACGAGCAGTACTTC.

The chain is built from TRBV6-4 and TRBJ1-5; D is perhaps TRBD1 (6 bases). Germline V lookup: CDR1 MRHNA, CDR2 SNTAGT. This CDR3 region has 17 residues. V lost 6 bases and J lost 3, with 21 bases in between. Written as DNA, the CDR3 is TGTGCCAGCAGGCTCCCGGACAGTCTCCAGCCCAATCAGCCCCAGCATTTT. It yields the protein CASRLPDSLQPNQPQHF.

V and J are TRBV5-4 and TRBJ2-2, with D perhaps matching TRBD2 (7 bases). Germline V gene lookup returns CDR1 SGHNT and CDR2 YYREEE (reference sequence). The CDR3 has 16 amino acids. Trimming shortened V by 4 bases and J by 4 bases, and 17 bases separated the two germline ends. Written as DNA, the CDR3 is TGTGCCAGCAGCCCTGGGAGGGGGGACGCCACCGGGGAGCTGTTTTTT. It yields the protein CASSPGRGDATGELFF.

The rearrangement uses TRBV2 and TRBJ2-2, with 10 bases matching TRBD1. Trimming cost V 6 bases and J 6 bases; bases outside gene matches: 7. This CDR3 has 15 residues. Germline V lookup: CDR1 SNHLY, CDR2 FYNNEI. The CDR3 loop reads CASRRDRGAAGELFF. Written as DNA, the CDR3 is TGTGCCAGCAGGAGGGACAGGGGAGCGGCCGGGGAGCTGTTTTTT.

The V call is TRBV15, the J call TRBJ1-5; the D gene is possibly TRBD1 (5 bases). The CDR3 length is 16 residues. V lost 0 bases to trimming and J lost 7 bases, with 16 bases between them. Germline V gives CDR1 LNHNV, CDR2 YYDKDF (reference sequence). CDR3 bases: TGTGCCACCAGCAGAGATGGGGCGGGCCCCCGCCAGCCCCAGCATTTT. Its translation is CATSRDGAGPRQPQHF. The full variable domain, completed using reference TRBV15 and TRBJ1-5, is DAMVIQNPRYQVTQFGKPVTLSCSQTLNHNVMYWYQQKSSQAPKLLFHYYDKDFNNEADTPDNFQSRRPNTSFCFLDIRSPGLGDTAMYLCATSRDGAGPRQPQHFGDGTRLSIL.

The CDR3: CAWRRQGYTEAFF. CDR3 nucleotide sequence: TGTGCCTGGAGGAGACAGGGTTATACTGAAGCTTTCTTT. The chain recombines TRBV30 with TRBJ1-1; 7 nucleotides line up with TRBD1. Germline trimming cut 3 bases from V and 5 bases from J; bases unmatched to any gene: 6. The CDR3 totals 13 residues. Per the germline V gene, CDR1 is GTSNPN and CDR2 is SVGIG (reference sequence).

This clone occurred once. The gene calls are TRBV7-3 and TRBJ2-5, with D maybe TRBD1 (5 bases). Trimming removed 0 bases at V and 6 bases at J, with 8 bases between. Germline-derived CDR1 and CDR2 are SGHTA and FQGTGA. The CDR3 is 13 amino acids. CDR3 sequence reads: CASSLTGAKTQYF. The CDR3, as DNA: TGTGCCAGCAGCTTAACAGGGGCCAAGACCCAGTACTTC.

In its sample, this clone was seen a few times. The chain couples TRBV6-5 to TRBJ2-1, with TRBD2 matching over 8 bases. V lost 6 bases to trimming and J lost 9 bases; unmatched junction nucleotides: 13. The CDR3 spans 15 residues. Germline V gene data show CDR1 as MNHEY and CDR2 as SVGAGI. CDR3 in DNA: TGTGCCAGCAGGGGGGGGGTAGCGGGATTAGGTGAGCAGTTCTTC. This translates into CASRGGVAGLGEQFF.

This clone was observed a handful of times. The rearrangement uses TRBV6-1 and TRBJ1-1; possibly TRBD1 for D (5 bases). Germline CDR1 is MNHNS and CDR2 is SASEGT. Trimming left V 6 bases short and J 4 bases short, with 12 bases between. CDR3 length: 13 amino acids. The CDR3 DNA reads as TGTGCCAGCAGCACCGGGACCACCACTGAAGCTTTCTTT. As protein: CASSTGTTTEAFF.

V gene TRBV7-9 combines with J gene TRBJ2-1; 11 bases map to TRBD2. Trimming at V came to 5 bases and at J to 5 bases, leaving 5 bases not matched to a gene. This CDR3 spans 15 amino acids. Germline V CDR1 and CDR2: SEHNR, FQNEAQ (reference sequence). The chain's CDR3 is CASSVKGLADNEQFF. The CDR3 DNA is TGTGCCAGCAGCGTTAAGGGACTAGCGGACAATGAGCAGTTCTTC.

The chain links TRBV28 to TRBJ2-7, with D perhaps TRBD1 (6 bases). The V gene lost 6 bases and the J gene lost 0 bases, with 24 bases spanning the gap. This CDR3 contains 18 residues. Germline V gene lookup returns CDR1 MDHEN and CDR2 SYDVKM. CDR3 amino acids: CASRGRGQGPSSSYEQYF. The DNA for the CDR3 is TGTGCCAGCAGGGGCCGCGGGCAGGGGCCGTCGAGCTCCTACGAGCAGTACTTC.